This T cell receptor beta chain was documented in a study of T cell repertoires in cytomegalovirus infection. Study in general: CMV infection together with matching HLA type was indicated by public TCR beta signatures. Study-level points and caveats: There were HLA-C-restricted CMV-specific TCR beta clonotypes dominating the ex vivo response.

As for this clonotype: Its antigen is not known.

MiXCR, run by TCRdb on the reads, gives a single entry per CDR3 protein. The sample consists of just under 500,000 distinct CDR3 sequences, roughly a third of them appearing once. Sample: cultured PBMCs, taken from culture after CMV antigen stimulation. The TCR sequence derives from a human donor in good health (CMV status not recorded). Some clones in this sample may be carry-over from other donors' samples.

CDR3 bases: TGCAGTGCTAGTCGCAGGGGGTCCTACGAGCAGTACTTC. This translates into CSASRRGSYEQYF. V and J are TRBV20-1 and TRBJ2-7, with 7 bases identical to TRBD1. The trim removed 3 bases at V and 1 base at J, leaving 3 bases unmatched. This CDR3 region has 13 residues. CDR1 and CDR2 from the germline V gene are DFQATT and SNEGSKA (reference sequence).